This TCR beta chain is drawn from a study of blood T cell repertoires in COVID-19. TCRdb keeps only in-frame clones here, not all; method: immunoSEQ multiplex PCR. The data hold approximately 200,000 clones, with about 88% observed a single time. This CDR3 is built from 16 residues. V shed 5 bases, J shed 0 bases, and the junction held 2 bases outside the gene matches. The germline gives CDR1 SEHNR, CDR2 FQNEAQ (reference sequence). The genes are TRBV7-9 and TRBJ2-3; 13 bases match TRBD2. This TCR was sampled from a woman aged 25 to 39 with active or convalescent COVID-19. Sequencing used peripheral blood. In DNA, the CDR3 is TGTGCCAGCAGCCGGGGACTAGCGGGAAGCACAGATACGCAGTATTTT. This gives the protein CASSRGLAGSTDTQYF.